This T cell receptor beta chain was identified during a study of T cell responses to AZD1222 COVID-19 vaccine. Germline V gene sequence: CDR1 LNHDA, CDR2 SQIVND (reference sequence). With V trimmed by 6 bases and J by 4 bases, 7 bases remained unmatched. This CDR3 comprises 14 residues. The assay was immunoSEQ multiplex PCR, and TCRdb's table has in-frame clones only and misses some. In the table there are about 150,000 clones, about nine tenths of which are singletons. This clone turned up a few times. This clonotype was sampled from an adult in good health. The sample here was peripheral blood, taken on day 0 of AZD1222 vaccination. The chain has TRBV19 and TRBJ1-2; 8 positions agree with TRBD1. CDR3 sequence: CASRVDRGLYGYTF. The CDR3 bases are TGTGCCAGTAGGGTCGACAGGGGCCTCTATGGCTACACCTTC.